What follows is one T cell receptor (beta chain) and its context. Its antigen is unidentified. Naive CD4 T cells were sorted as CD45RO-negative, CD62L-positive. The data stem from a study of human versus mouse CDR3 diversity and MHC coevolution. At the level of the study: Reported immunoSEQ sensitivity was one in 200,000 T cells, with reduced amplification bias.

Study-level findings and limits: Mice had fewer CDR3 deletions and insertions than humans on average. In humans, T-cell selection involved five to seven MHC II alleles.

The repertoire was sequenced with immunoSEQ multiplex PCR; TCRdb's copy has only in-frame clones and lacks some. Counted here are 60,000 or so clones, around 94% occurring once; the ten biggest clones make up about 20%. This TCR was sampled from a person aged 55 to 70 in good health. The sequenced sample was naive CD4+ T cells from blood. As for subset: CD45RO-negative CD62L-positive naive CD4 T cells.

CDR3 amino acids: CASSPRTSGSYEQYF. CDR3 nucleotides: TGTGCCAGCTCACCACGTACTAGCGGCTCCTACGAGCAGTACTTC. The V gene is TRBV18, the J gene TRBJ2-7; 8 bases match TRBD2. Germline CDR1 KGHSH, CDR2 LQKENI. The CDR3 extends over 15 amino acids. V gave up 1 base and J gave up 0 bases; unmatched junction bases: 2.